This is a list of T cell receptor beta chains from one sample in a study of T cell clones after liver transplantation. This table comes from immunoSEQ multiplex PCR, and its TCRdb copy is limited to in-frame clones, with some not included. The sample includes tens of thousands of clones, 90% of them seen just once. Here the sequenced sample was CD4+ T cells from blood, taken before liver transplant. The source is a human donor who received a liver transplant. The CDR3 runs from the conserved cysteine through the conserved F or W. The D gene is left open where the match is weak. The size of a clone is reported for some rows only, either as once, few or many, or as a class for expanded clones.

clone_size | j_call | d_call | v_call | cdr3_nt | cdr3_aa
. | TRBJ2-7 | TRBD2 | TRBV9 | TGTGCCAGCAGCGTGACTAGCGGGACTAGCGAGCAGTACTTC | CASSVTSGTSEQYF
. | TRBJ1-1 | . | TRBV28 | TGTGCCAGCAGTTCCCCCACGGTGAACACTGAAGCTTTCTTT | CASSSPTVNTEAFF
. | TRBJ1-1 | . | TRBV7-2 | TGTGCCAGCAGCATACAGGGTTTCAGTACTGAAGCTTTCTTT | CASSIQGFSTEAFF
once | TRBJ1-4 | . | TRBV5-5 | TGTGCCAGCAGCTTGGGACTCGATGAAAAACTGTTTTTT | CASSLGLDEKLFF
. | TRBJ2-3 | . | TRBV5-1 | TGCGCCAGCAGTTACCAGTTCGGAGCAGATACGCAGTATTTT | CASSYQFGADTQYF
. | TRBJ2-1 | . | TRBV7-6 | TGTGCCAGCAGCTTTGCCAATGAGCAGTTCTTC | CASSFANEQFF
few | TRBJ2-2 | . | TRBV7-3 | TGTGCCAGCAGCTTGTACCAGGGAACCGGGGAGCTGTTTTTT | CASSLYQGTGELFF
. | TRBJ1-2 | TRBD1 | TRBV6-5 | TGTGCCAGCAGTACGGACAGGGGCCCCTTAGTGGGCTACACCTTC | CASSTDRGPLVGYTF
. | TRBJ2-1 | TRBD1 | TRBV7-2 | TGTGCCAGCAGCTTAGTGCAGGGGGTGGGGAATGAGCAGTTCTTC | CASSLVQGVGNEQFF
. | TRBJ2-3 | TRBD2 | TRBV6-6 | TGTGCCAGCAGTTCCGGGACTAGAGAAATAGATACGCAGTATTTT | CASSSGTREIDTQYF
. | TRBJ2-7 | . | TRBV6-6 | TGTGCCAGCAGTAAAGGGACGGGAGCCTACGAGCAGTACTTC | CASSKGTGAYEQYF
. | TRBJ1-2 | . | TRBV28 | TGTGCCAGCAGTTTACTTCAGGCGCTAAAGGGTGGCTACACCTTC | CASSLLQALKGGYTF
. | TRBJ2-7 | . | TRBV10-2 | TGCGCCAGCAGTGTTTACTCCCAGGGCAACTCCTACGAGCAGTACTTC | CASSVYSQGNSYEQYF
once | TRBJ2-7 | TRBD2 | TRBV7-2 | TGTGCCAGCAGCTTGAATCTAGCGGGAGGTGGCGAGCAGTACTTC | CASSLNLAGGGEQYF
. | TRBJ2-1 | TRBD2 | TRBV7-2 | TGTGCCAGCAGCTCGGCAGGTAGCGGGGCCTACAATGAGCAGTTCTTC | CASSSAGSGAYNEQFF
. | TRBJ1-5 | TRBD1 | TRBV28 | TGTGCCAGCAGCCCCGGGACAGGGGGCTATCAGCCCCAGCATTTT | CASSPGTGGYQPQHF
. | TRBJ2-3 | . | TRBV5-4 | TGTGCCAGCAGCTTGTATCCGGGAGTGGTGAGCACAGATACGCAGTATTTT | CASSLYPGVVSTDTQYF
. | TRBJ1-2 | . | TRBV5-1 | TGCGCCAGCAGCTTGGAACCCCCAGACAGTCAGACTAACTATGGCTACACCTTC | CASSLEPPDSQTNYGYTF
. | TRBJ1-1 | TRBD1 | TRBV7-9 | TGTGCCAGCAGCGGAACACAGGGGAAAATCACTGAAGCTTTCTTT | CASSGTQGKITEAFF
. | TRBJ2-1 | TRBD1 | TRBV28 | TGTGCCAGCAGGGAGACAGGGACTGAGCAGTTCTTC | CASRETGTEQFF
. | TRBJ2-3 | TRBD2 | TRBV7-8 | TGTGCCAGCAGCTTTAGCGGGAGGGCGGGGGATACGCAGTATTTT | CASSFSGRAGDTQYF
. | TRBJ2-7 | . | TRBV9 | TGTGCCAGCAGCGTAGGCGGCCAGGGCTACGAGCAGTACTTC | CASSVGGQGYEQYF
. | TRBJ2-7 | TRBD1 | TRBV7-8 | TGTGCCAGCAGCTTAGGCGGGGGACAGGGAAATATTTACGAGCAGTACTTC | CASSLGGGQGNIYEQYF
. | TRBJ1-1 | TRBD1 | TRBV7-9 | TGTGCCAGCAACCCTAGACAGGGGGCGAGAGCTTTCTTT | CASNPRQGARAFF
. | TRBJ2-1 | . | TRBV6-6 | TGTGCCAGCAGTTACGGCCAGAACAATGAGCAGTTCTTC | CASSYGQNNEQFF
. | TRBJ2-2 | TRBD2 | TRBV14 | TGTGCCAGCAGCCCCCTCGTCGGGAGGGGAACTAACACCGGGGAGCTGTTTTTT | CASSPLVGRGTNTGELFF
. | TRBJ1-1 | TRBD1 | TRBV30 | TGTGCCTCGACCGGACAGGGGAAGAACACTGAAGCTTTCTTT | CASTGQGKNTEAFF
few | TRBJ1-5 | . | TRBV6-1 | TGTGCCAGCAGTGAAGTTCGGGGAGTACAGCCCCAGCATTTT | CASSEVRGVQPQHF
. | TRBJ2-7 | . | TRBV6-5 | TGTGCCAGCAGTTACTCAGTCTCGGGCGCCTCCTACGAGCAGTACTTC | CASSYSVSGASYEQYF
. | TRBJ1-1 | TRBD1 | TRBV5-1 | TGCGCCAGCAGCTTGGACAGGGGGACTGAAGCTTTCTTT | CASSLDRGTEAFF
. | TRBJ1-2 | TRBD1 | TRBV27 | TGTGCCAGCAGTTTATACAGGGGCGAGGTTGGCTACACCTTC | CASSLYRGEVGYTF
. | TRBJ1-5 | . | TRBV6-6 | TGTGCCAGCAGCCCCCGGGGGGCGGGTAGCAATCAGCCCCAGCATTTT | CASSPRGAGSNQPQHF
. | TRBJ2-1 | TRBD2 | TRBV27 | TGTGCCAGCAGTCGAGTTAGCGGGACCTCCTACAATGAGCAGTTCTTC | CASSRVSGTSYNEQFF
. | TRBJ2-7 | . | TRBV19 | TGTGCCAGTACCCCTACGATGTCGCGAGGGGCCTACGAGCAGTACTTC | CASTPTMSRGAYEQYF
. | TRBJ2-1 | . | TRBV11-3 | TGTGCCAGCAGCTTAGATGGGATCAATGAGCAGTTCTTC | CASSLDGINEQFF
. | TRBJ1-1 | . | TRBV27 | TGTGCCAGCAGTTTATATTGGGGGGCTGATAGGATCAACACTGAAGCTTTCTTT | CASSLYWGADRINTEAFF
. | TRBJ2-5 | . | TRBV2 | TGTGCCAGCAAGGGCAGGGGCCCCACACAAGAGACCCAGTACTTC | CASKGRGPTQETQYF
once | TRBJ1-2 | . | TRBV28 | TGTGCCAGCAGTTTAACAGAAACATACTATGGCTACACCTTC | CASSLTETYYGYTF
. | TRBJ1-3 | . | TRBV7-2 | TGTGCCAGCAGCCCTCGAAGAAACACCATATATTTT | CASSPRRNTIYF
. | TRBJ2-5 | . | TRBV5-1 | TGCGCCAGCACCCAGGGAGGCAGTCAAGAGACCCAGTACTTC | CASTQGGSQETQYF
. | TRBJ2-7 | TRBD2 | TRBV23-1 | TGCGCCAGCAGTCCCCGGCGGTCGGTAGCGGGACGTCCCTACGAGCAGTACTTC | CASSPRRSVAGRPYEQYF
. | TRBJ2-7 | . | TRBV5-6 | TGTGCCAGCAGCTACACCGGGACACCCTACGAGCAGTACTTC | CASSYTGTPYEQYF
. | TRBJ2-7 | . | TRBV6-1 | TGTGCCAGCAGTGTCTACGACAGATCCTACGAGCAGTACTTC | CASSVYDRSYEQYF
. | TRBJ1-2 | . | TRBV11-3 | TGTGCCAGCAGCTTAGAGGGTCGATGGGGGCAGAATAACTATGGCTACACCTTC | CASSLEGRWGQNNYGYTF
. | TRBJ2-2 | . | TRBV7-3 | TGTGCCAGCAGCTTAGGAGGGACTTTCACCGGGGAGCTGTTTTTT | CASSLGGTFTGELFF
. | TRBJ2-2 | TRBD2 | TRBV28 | TGTGCCAGCAGTTTATCGCTAGCGGGAGACACCGGGGAGCTGTTTTTT | CASSLSLAGDTGELFF
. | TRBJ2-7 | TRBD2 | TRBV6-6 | TGTGCCAGCCTCCACCGGGCGGGAGCATTCTACGAGCAGTACTTC | CASLHRAGAFYEQYF
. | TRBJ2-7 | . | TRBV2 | TGTGCCAGCAGTGAAAACAGGCTTTACTTC | CASSENRLYF
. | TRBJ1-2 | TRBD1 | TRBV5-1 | TGCGCCAGCAGCTTGGATTGGACAGGGGGTTCCTATGGCTACACCTTC | CASSLDWTGGSYGYTF
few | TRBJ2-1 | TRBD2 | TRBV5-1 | TGCGCCAGCAGCCAGGTTAGCGGGAGTGTGCTGGAAAATGAGCAGTTCTTC | CASSQVSGSVLENEQFF